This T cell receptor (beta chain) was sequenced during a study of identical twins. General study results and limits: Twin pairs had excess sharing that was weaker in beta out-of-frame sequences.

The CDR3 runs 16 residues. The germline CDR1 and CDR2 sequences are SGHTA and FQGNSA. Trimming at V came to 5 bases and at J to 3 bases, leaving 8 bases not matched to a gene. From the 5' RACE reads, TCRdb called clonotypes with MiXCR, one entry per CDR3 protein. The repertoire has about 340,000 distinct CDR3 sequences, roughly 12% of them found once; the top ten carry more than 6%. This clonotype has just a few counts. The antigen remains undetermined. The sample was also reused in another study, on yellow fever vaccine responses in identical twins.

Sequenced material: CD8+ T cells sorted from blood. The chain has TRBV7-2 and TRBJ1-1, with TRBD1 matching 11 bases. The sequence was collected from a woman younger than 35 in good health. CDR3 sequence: CASSSRDRGFDTEAFF. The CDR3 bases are TGTGCCAGCAGCAGCCGGGACAGGGGGTTCGACACTGAAGCTTTCTTT.